This T cell receptor beta chain was captured in a study of response to subunit inactivated influenza vaccine. With respect to this clonotype: The antigen remains undetermined.

Study findings and constraints: Researchers suggested that each seasonal influenza vaccination recruits few new T cells.

With 4 bases clipped from V and 6 bases from J, the junction kept 8 bases outside the gene matches. CDR1 and CDR2 from the germline V gene are SGHAT and FQNNGV. This CDR3 spans 15 amino acids. TCRdb re-called the RT-PCR reads with MiXCR, one entry per CDR3 protein. The top ten clones hold 7.5% to 8% of a sample with 600,000 to 700,000 distinct CDR3 sequences, 14% of them seen once. Sequencing was performed on PBMCs from blood, taken about 14 days before vaccination. The clonotype originates from a man in his fifties who received an inactivated influenza vaccine. The chain combines TRBV11-2 with TRBJ2-3; 9 bases match TRBD2. This CDR3 reads CASSYAGGPQDTQYF. The CDR3 nucleotides read TGTGCCAGCAGCTATGCGGGAGGGCCGCAGGATACGCAGTATTTT. Looking up the rest from reference TRBV11-2 and TRBJ2-3 gives the full variable domain: EAGVAQSPRYKIIEKRQSVAFWCNPISGHATLYWYQQILGQGPKLLIQFQNNGVVDDSQLPKDRFSAERLKGVDSTLKIQPAKLEDSAVYLCASSYAGGPQDTQYFGPGTRLTVL.